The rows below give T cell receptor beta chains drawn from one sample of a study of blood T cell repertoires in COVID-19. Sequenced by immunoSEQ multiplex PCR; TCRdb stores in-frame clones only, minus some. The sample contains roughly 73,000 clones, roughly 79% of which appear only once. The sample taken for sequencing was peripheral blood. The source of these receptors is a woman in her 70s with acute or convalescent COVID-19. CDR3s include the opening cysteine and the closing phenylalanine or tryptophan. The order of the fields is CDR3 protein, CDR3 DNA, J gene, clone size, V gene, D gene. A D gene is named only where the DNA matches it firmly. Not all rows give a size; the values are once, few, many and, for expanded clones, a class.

CASSPTGGPLYGYTF TGTGCCAGCAGCCCGACAGGGGGCCCCCTCTATGGCTACACCTTC TRBJ1-2 - TRBV5-6 TRBD1
CASSNRVDQPQHF TGTGCCAGCAGCAACAGGGTGGATCAGCCCCAGCATTTT TRBJ1-5 - TRBV21-1 -
CASSPIQGARTEAFF TGCGCCAGCAGTCCCATCCAGGGGGCGCGCACTGAAGCTTTCTTT TRBJ1-1 - TRBV10-1 TRBD1
CASSVAEGSDTQYF TGTGCCAGCAGCGTTGCGGAGGGGTCAGATACGCAGTATTTT TRBJ2-3 - TRBV9 -
CASSIADRGPTNEQFF TGCGCCAGCAGCATCGCGGACAGGGGGCCAACCAATGAGCAGTTCTTC TRBJ2-1 once TRBV5-1 TRBD1
CASSQFSRDRSYEQYF TGTGCCAGCAGCCAATTTTCACGGGACAGATCCTACGAGCAGTACTTC TRBJ2-7 - TRBV3-1/TRBV3-2 TRBD1
CASSLDGLRGSYNEQFF TGCGCCAGCAGCTTGGACGGCCTAAGGGGCTCCTACAATGAGCAGTTCTTC TRBJ2-1 - TRBV5-1 -
CAGARGGTYEQYF TGTGCGGGAGCTCGGGGAGGAACCTACGAGCAGTACTTC TRBJ2-7 - TRBV28 -
CASSQEYGTGIGNQPQHF TGTGCCAGCAGCCAAGAATATGGGACAGGGATTGGCAATCAGCCCCAGCATTTT TRBJ1-5 - TRBV3-1/TRBV3-2 TRBD1
CASMVRDSWGKNIQYF TGTGCCAGTATGGTCCGGGACAGCTGGGGAAAAAACATTCAGTACTTC TRBJ2-4 - TRBV6-6 TRBD1
CASSQAGLAGQETQYF TGCGCCAGCAGCCAAGCGGGACTAGCGGGTCAAGAGACCCAGTACTTC TRBJ2-5 - TRBV4-1 TRBD2
CASSLRGSNTEAFF TGTGCCAGCAGCTTACGGGGTTCGAACACTGAAGCTTTCTTT TRBJ1-1 - TRBV7-9 -
CASRTRRGPYSYNEQFF TGTGCCAGTAGGACGCGGCGTGGCCCCTACTCCTACAATGAGCAGTTCTTC TRBJ2-1 - TRBV19 -
CASSPTATNEKLFF TGTGCCAGCTCACCGACAGCAACTAATGAAAAACTGTTTTTT TRBJ1-4 - TRBV18 -
CASSPPGLAGGLAKNIQYF TGTGCCAGCTCACCACCAGGACTAGCGGGAGGCCTAGCCAAAAACATTCAGTACTTC TRBJ2-4 - TRBV18 TRBD2
CSVEQGVLFF TGCAGCGTTGAACAGGGTGTTCTGTTTTTT TRBJ1-4 once TRBV29-1 -
CASSPSANGLAGNYF TGTGCCAGCAGTCCCTCCGCGAATGGACTAGCGGGGAATTACTTC TRBJ2-5 - TRBV27 TRBD2
CASSLEGDSYGYTF TGTGCCAGCAGCTTAGAAGGGGATTCCTATGGCTACACCTTC TRBJ1-2 once TRBV13 -
CASSQVGRGSYEQYF TGTGCCAGTAGTCAGGTGGGGAGGGGATCCTACGAGCAGTACTTC TRBJ2-7 - TRBV19 TRBD2
CPRSWGGPGDSPLHF TGCCCCCGCAGCTGGGGGGGACCGGGGGATTCACCCCTCCACTTT TRBJ1-6 - TRBV5-1 -
CASSLARQGAYEQYF TGTGCCAGCAGTTTAGCCCGACAGGGGGCCTACGAGCAGTACTTC TRBJ2-7 - TRBV28 TRBD1
CASSKDRGRNYGYTF TGTGCCAGTTCTAAGGACAGGGGAAGGAACTATGGCTACACCTTC TRBJ1-2 - TRBV19 TRBD1
CSVPRGAGAWYNEQFF TGCAGCGTCCCCCGGGGGGCGGGAGCTTGGTACAATGAGCAGTTCTTC TRBJ2-1 - TRBV29-1 -
CATVIGGAGEFQETQYF TGTGCCACAGTAATAGGGGGGGCGGGCGAATTCCAAGAGACCCAGTACTTC TRBJ2-5 - TRBV5-4 -
CASSLAGPGLAGTGELFF TGTGCCAGCAGCTTAGCGGGACCGGGACTAGCGGGGACCGGGGAGCTGTTTTTT TRBJ2-2 - TRBV7-7 TRBD2
CASSFAGSETQYF TGTGCCAGCAGCTTTGCAGGATCAGAGACCCAGTACTTC TRBJ2-5 - TRBV7-2 -
CASSLATTGKGETQYF TGCGCCAGCAGCTTGGCCACGACAGGGAAGGGAGAGACCCAGTACTTC TRBJ2-5 - TRBV5-1 TRBD1
CASSDRAGNQPQHF TGTGCCAGCAGCGACAGGGCTGGCAATCAGCCCCAGCATTTT TRBJ1-5 - TRBV11-2 TRBD1
CASSQRGTSGPQGDTQYF TGTGCCAGCAGCCAGAGGGGGACTAGCGGGCCTCAGGGAGATACGCAGTATTTT TRBJ2-3 once TRBV3-1/TRBV3-2 TRBD2
CASSLIGQGSTDTQYF TGTGCCAGCAGCTTAATCGGACAGGGGAGCACAGATACGCAGTATTTT TRBJ2-3 - TRBV7-2 TRBD1
CASSPPTSGNYEQYF TGTGCCAGCAGTCCCCCAACTAGCGGGAATTACGAGCAGTACTTC TRBJ2-7 once TRBV28 TRBD2
CASTLAGGSYNEQFF TGTGCCAGCACTTTAGCGGGAGGGTCCTACAATGAGCAGTTCTTC TRBJ2-1 once TRBV27 TRBD2
CASRAQGVVGSNYGYTF TGTGCCAGCAGGGCACAGGGAGTTGTGGGGTCTAACTATGGCTACACCTTC TRBJ1-2 once TRBV28 -
CASSNTNYEQYF TGTGCCAGCAGTAATACTAATTACGAGCAGTACTTC TRBJ2-7 - TRBV12-3/TRBV12-4 -
CASSQDEYMNTEAFF TGCGCCAGCAGCCAAGATGAGTATATGAACACTGAAGCTTTCTTT TRBJ1-1 - TRBV4-1 -
CASSLDRGSGNTIYF TGTGCCAGCAGCTTAGATAGGGGCTCTGGAAACACCATATATTTT TRBJ1-3 - TRBV7-9 -
CASSPPTDTGELFF TGTGCCAGCTCACCACCGACAGACACCGGGGAGCTGTTTTTT TRBJ2-2 - TRBV18 -
CASSLKLAGLYEQYF TGTGCCAGCAGCTTAAAACTAGCGGGACTCTACGAGCAGTACTTC TRBJ2-7 - TRBV11-1 TRBD2
CASSPWTVKNTEAFF TGTGCCAGCAGCCCCTGGACAGTGAAAAACACTGAAGCTTTCTTT TRBJ1-1 - TRBV7-6 -
CASSYTRTGTKNIQYF TGTGCCAGCAGTTACACCCGGACAGGAACCAAAAACATTCAGTACTTC TRBJ2-4 few TRBV6-5 TRBD1